The 21 T cell receptor beta chains presented below share a single source sample, sequenced in a study of blood T cell repertoires in COVID-19. Some clones are missing from TCRdb's copy, which holds only in-frame ones; the method was immunoSEQ multiplex PCR. In the table there are around 390,000 clones, just under 90% of which are singletons. Input material: PBMCs or T cells enriched from blood (not recorded which). The receptors originated from a woman aged 50 to 60 who had recovered from COVID-19.

The count of this clone is one. V usage is TRBV27 and J usage is TRBJ1-5; D is ambiguous. Looked up from germline, CDR1 is MNHEY and CDR2 is SMNVEV (reference sequence). V was pared by 2 bases and J by 6 bases, with 8 bases between. The CDR3 is 13 amino acids. The CDR3 DNA sequence: TGTGCCAGCAGTTTAGACGAGGGTCAGCCCCAGCATTTT. Its protein product is CASSLDEGQPQHF.

The CDR3 loop reads CASSSAVGGLSEQYF. The CDR3 nucleotides are TGTGCCAGTAGTTCGGCGGTAGGGGGCCTTAGCGAGCAGTACTTC. The rearrangement joins TRBV19 to TRBJ2-7; 7 nucleotides line up with TRBD1. This CDR3 is 15 amino acids long. V was pared by 5 bases and J by 6 bases, with 13 bases of the junction left unmatched. Germline V gene lookup returns CDR1 LNHDA and CDR2 SQIVND (reference sequence).

V gene TRBV7-2 combines with J gene TRBJ1-2; maybe TRBD1 (6 bases). From germline, CDR1 is SGHTA and CDR2 FQGNSA. Trimming stripped 3 bases from V and 2 bases from J, with 13 bases between. The CDR3 totals 15 residues. CDR3 sequence reads: CASSLAPTGNYGYTF. The CDR3 DNA sequence: TGTGCCAGCAGCTTGGCCCCTACAGGGAACTATGGCTACACCTTC.

This chain joins TRBV3-1 (or the pseudogene TRBV3-2) and TRBJ2-7; D unclear. CDR3 length equals 13 residues. Germline V gives CDR1 LGHDT, CDR2 YNNKEL (reference sequence). The V end was cut by 4 bases, the J end by 3 bases, with 10 bases between. The CDR3 DNA is TGTGCCAGCAGCCGCGTACAGTTCTACGAGCAGTACTTC. Its protein product is CASSRVQFYEQYF.

This chain joins TRBV18 and TRBJ2-7; 9 bases align to TRBD1. In germline, CDR1 is KGHSH, CDR2 LQKENI. The CDR3 runs 14 residues. Trimming cost V 3 bases and J 1 base; bases outside gene matches: 1. The CDR3 DNA sequence: TGTGCCAGCTCACCCGACAGGGGGTCCTACGAGCAGTACTTC. It translates to CASSPDRGSYEQYF. Full variable domain (missing parts from reference TRBV18 and TRBJ2-7): NAGVMQNPRHLVRRRGQEARLRCSPMKGHSHVYWYRQLPEEGLKFMVYLQKENIIDESGMPKERFSAEFPKEGPSILRIQQVVRGDSAAYFCASSPDRGSYEQYFGPGTRLTVT.

This chain uses TRBV18 with TRBJ1-2, with 8 positions matching TRBD1. Germline V gene lookup returns CDR1 KGHSH and CDR2 LQKENI. Trimming cost V 3 bases and J 6 bases; bases outside gene matches: 12. The CDR3 is made up of 16 amino acids. DNA for the CDR3: TGTGCCAGCTCACCTTACTCTCCGGGACAGGACGATGGCTACACCTTC. Its translation is CASSPYSPGQDDGYTF.

This clone has more than one count but fewer than ten. The gene calls are TRBV4-1 and TRBJ2-7, with 9 bases lining up with TRBD2. This CDR3 contains 17 residues. Germline V CDR1 and CDR2: MGHRA, YSYEKL. V lost 0 bases to trimming and J lost 4 bases; unmatched junction nucleotides: 10. As DNA, the CDR3 is TGCGCCAGCAGCCAAGAGTGGCGGGGGGGCCCAGGGTACGAGCAGTACTTC. This translates into CASSQEWRGGPGYEQYF.

V gene TRBV3-1 (or the pseudogene TRBV3-2) combines with J gene TRBJ1-1, with D perhaps TRBD1 (6 bases). Germline V gene lookup returns CDR1 LGHDT and CDR2 YNNKEL (reference sequence). Trimming pared 2 bases from V and 4 bases from J, leaving 11 bases between. The CDR3 runs 14 residues. CDR3 in amino acids: CASSQRGGVTEAFF. For the CDR3, the DNA is TGTGCCAGCAGCCAAAGGGGGGGGGTCACTGAAGCTTTCTTT.

The rearrangement links TRBV5-1 to TRBJ1-2, with TRBD1 identical over 10 bases. Unmatched junction bases numbered 10, after V lost 4 bases and J lost 4 bases. Germline V gene lookup returns CDR1 SGHRS and CDR2 YFSETQ. CDR3 length: 16 amino acids. CDR3 coding DNA: TGCGCCAGCAGCGAAGCCGGGACAGGGGCCCTCTATGGCTACACCTTC. Translated: CASSEAGTGALYGYTF.

This sequence joins TRBV28 and TRBJ2-7; D gene uncertain. Trimming took 4 bases from V and 7 from J, leaving 14 bases between them. The CDR3 contains 13 residues. CDR1 is MDHEN, CDR2 SYDVKM, per germline. The CDR3 sequence: CASSSGQSGEQYF. In nucleotides, the CDR3 is TGTGCCAGCAGTTCCGGCCAGTCCGGGGAGCAGTACTTC.

CDR3 region: CASSSEGGQWNEQFF. CDR3 in DNA: TGTGCCAGCAGTTCGGAGGGGGGGCAGTGGAATGAGCAGTTCTTC. V usage is TRBV27 and J usage is TRBJ2-1; D perhaps matches TRBD2 (7 bases). The CDR3 sequence is 15 residues long. The germline CDR1 and CDR2 sequences are MNHEY and SMNVEV (reference sequence). V gave up 4 bases and J gave up 7 bases, with 17 bases separating them.

The chain is built from TRBV28 and TRBJ2-7, with D perhaps TRBD1 (6 bases). The CDR3 length is 11 residues. The V and J ends lost 4 bases and 10 bases respectively, with 11 bases between them. Germline lookup yields CDR1 MDHEN and CDR2 SYDVKM. CDR3 region: CASSSQGLQYF. The CDR3 nucleotides are TGTGCCAGCAGTTCACAGGGTCTCCAGTACTTC. The full variable domain, rest sourced from reference TRBV28 and TRBJ2-7, is DVKVTQSSRYLVKRTGEKVFLECVQDMDHENMFWYRQDPGLGLRLIYFSYDVKMKEKGDIPEGYSVSREKKERFSLILESASTNQTSMYLCASSSQGLQYFGPGTRLTVT.

The chain carries TRBV23-1 and TRBJ1-5; D perhaps matches TRBD1 (6 bases). TRBV23-1 is placed among ORFs of uncertain function. This CDR3 has 13 amino acids. Between the trimmed V and J ends, which lost 2 bases and 5 bases, there was a span of 7 bases. The DNA of the CDR3 is TGCGCCAGCAGTCAAACAGGGCATCAGCCCCAGCATTTT. It is translated as CASSQTGHQPQHF.

The chain joins TRBV7-9 to TRBJ1-2, with D perhaps TRBD1 (5 bases). The V gene lost 1 base and the J gene lost 6 bases, with 15 bases spanning the gap. This CDR3 has 15 amino acids. The germline gives CDR1 SEHNR, CDR2 FQNEAQ (reference sequence). DNA of the CDR3: TGTGCCAGCAGCTTAGAGGGGTTGGGGCAAAATGGCTACACCTTC. As protein: CASSLEGLGQNGYTF.

The V call is TRBV30, the J call TRBJ2-1; no clear D gene. This CDR3 contains 12 residues. Germline-derived CDR1 and CDR2 are GTSNPN and SVGIG (reference sequence). The V end lost 0 bases, the J end lost 5 bases, and 5 bases lay between the germline ends. This chain's CDR3 is CAWSVTHNEQFF. CDR3 bases: TGTGCCTGGAGTGTGACTCACAATGAGCAGTTCTTC. The complete variable domain, with remaining parts taken from reference TRBV30 and TRBJ2-1, reads SQTIHQWPATLVQPVGSPLSLECTVEGTSNPNLYWYRQAAGRGLQLLFYSVGIGQISSEVPQNLSASRPQDRQFILSSKKLLLSDSGFYLCAWSVTHNEQFFGPGTRLTVL.

The V and J genes are TRBV3-1 (or the pseudogene TRBV3-2) and TRBJ1-3; the D is unclear. V lost 1 base to trimming and J lost 0 bases, with 10 bases between them. In germline, CDR1 is LGHDT, CDR2 YNNKEL (reference sequence). The CDR3 contains 16 residues. CDR3 sequence reads: CASSQVPAGSGNTIYF. CDR3 coding DNA: TGTGCCAGCAGCCAAGTTCCGGCGGGCTCTGGAAACACCATATATTTT.

This clone was found once. V is TRBV19 and J is TRBJ2-1, with D possibly TRBD1 on 5 matching bases. Trimming left V 2 bases short and J 4 bases short, with 12 bases between. Germline assignment: CDR1 LNHDA and CDR2 SQIVND (reference sequence). The CDR3 extends over 15 amino acids. The CDR3 sequence is CASSIQGHEYNEQFF. Written as DNA, the CDR3 is TGTGCCAGTAGTATACAGGGCCACGAGTACAATGAGCAGTTCTTC.

The rearrangement uses TRBV19 and TRBJ2-2; perhaps TRBD2 as D (6 bases). V dropped 7 bases and J dropped 6 bases, with 9 bases sitting between them. Germline-derived CDR1 and CDR2 are LNHDA and SQIVND (reference sequence). The CDR3 has 12 amino acids. The CDR3 DNA sequence: TGTGCCAGTAACGGGGGAGCCGGGGAGCTGTTTTTT. Its protein product is CASNGGAGELFF.

This clone was detected only a few times. V is TRBV6-2 or TRBV6-3 and J is TRBJ1-5; 7 bases fit TRBD1. The CDR3 spans 15 residues. Trimming removed 5 bases from V and 3 bases from J; junction bases left unmatched: 7. Germline V gene data show CDR1 as MNHEY and CDR2 as SVGEGT. The CDR3 region has the DNA TGTGCCAGCAGTCTCCAGGGGGAAAACAATCAGCCCCAGCATTTT. It codes for CASSLQGENNQPQHF.

This chain joins TRBV4-1 and TRBJ2-3; maybe TRBD1 (6 bases). Germline CDR1 and CDR2: MGHRA and YSYEKL. Trimming removed 4 bases at V and 4 bases at J, with 9 bases between. This CDR3 contains 13 residues. The CDR3: CASSPGVADTQYF. The CDR3 DNA reads as TGCGCCAGCAGCCCAGGGGTGGCAGATACGCAGTATTTT.

The chain is built from TRBV10-3 and TRBJ2-3; 14 nucleotides match TRBD2. The CDR3 is 17 amino acids. The germline V gene has CDR1 ENHRY and CDR2 SYGVKD. V dropped 6 bases and J dropped 2; count of bases not matched to a gene: 7. The CDR3 spells CAISAGTSGGHTDTQYF. The CDR3, as DNA: TGTGCCATCAGCGCTGGGACTAGCGGGGGACACACAGATACGCAGTATTTT.